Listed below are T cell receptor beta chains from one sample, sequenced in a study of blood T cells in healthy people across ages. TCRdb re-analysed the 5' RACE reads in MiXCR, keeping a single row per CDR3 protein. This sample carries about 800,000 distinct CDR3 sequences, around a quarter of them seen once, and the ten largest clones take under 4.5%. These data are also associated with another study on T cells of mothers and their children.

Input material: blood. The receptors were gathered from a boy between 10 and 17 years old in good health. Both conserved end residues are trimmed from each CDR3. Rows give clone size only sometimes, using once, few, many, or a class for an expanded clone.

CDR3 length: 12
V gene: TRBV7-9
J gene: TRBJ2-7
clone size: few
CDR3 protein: ASSLGGDTGEQY

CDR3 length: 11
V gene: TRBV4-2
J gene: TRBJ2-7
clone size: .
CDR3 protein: ASRGQAPYEQY

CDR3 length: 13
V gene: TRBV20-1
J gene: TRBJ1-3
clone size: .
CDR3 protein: SARDHRTSGNTIY

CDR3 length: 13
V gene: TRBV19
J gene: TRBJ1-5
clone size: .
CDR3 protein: ATQTGAPANQPQH

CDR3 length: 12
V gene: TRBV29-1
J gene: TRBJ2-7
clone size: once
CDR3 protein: SVQGGQGADEQY

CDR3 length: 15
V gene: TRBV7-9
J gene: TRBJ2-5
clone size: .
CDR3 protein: ASSNIRAGGRRETQY

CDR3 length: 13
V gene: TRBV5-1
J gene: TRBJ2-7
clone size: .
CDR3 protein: ASSLVSGTSYEQY

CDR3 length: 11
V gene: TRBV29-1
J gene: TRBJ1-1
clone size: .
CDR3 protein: SVETQTGTEAF

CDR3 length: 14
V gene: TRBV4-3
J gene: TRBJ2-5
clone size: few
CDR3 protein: ASSQEILGYQETQY

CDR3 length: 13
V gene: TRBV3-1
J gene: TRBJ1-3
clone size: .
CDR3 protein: ASSQSGNSGNTIY

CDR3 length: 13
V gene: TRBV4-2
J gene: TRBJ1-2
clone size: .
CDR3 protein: ASSQEGQGDYGYT

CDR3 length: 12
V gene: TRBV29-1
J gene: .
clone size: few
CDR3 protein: SGWGGPTGNEQF

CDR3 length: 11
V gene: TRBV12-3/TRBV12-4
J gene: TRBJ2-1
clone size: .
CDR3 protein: ASSLGAADEQF

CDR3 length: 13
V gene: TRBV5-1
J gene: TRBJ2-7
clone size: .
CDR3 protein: ASSLGSTGGPEQY

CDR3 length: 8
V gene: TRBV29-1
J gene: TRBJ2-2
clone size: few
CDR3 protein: SVDTGELF

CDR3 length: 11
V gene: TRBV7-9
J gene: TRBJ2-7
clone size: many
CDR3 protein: ASSPPGAYEQY

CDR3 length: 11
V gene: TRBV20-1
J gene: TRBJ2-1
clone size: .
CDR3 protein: SARRTSGIEQF

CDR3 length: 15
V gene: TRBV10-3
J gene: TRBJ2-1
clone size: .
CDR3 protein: AISENTGTSRGREQF

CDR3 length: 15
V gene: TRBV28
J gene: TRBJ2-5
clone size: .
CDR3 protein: ASSLFARGLAHEGQY

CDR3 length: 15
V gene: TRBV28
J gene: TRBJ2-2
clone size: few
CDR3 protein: ASSSPEFSRNTGELF

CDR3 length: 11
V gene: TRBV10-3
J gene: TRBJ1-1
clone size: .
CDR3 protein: AISESDRMVAF

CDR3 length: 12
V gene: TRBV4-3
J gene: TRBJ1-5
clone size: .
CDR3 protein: ASSRDRTNQPQH

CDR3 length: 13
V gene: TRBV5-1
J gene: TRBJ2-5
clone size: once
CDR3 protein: ASRRSGNGEETQY

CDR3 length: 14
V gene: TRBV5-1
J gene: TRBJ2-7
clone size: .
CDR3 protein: ASSRTTGISSYEQY

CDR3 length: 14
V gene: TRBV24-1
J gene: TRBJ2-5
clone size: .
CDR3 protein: ATSEAGAGMWETQY

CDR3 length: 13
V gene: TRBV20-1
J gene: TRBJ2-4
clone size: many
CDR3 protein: SAREMISAKNIQY

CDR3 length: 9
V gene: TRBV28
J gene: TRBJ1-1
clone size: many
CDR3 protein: ATTRGAEAF

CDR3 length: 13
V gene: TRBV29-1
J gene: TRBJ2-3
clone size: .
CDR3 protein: SVENYAGVGDTQY

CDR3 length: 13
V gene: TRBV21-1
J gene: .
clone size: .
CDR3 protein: ASSTSGTGTHEQY

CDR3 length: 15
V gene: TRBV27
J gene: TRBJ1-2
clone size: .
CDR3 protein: ASSPFPGLSGGYGYT

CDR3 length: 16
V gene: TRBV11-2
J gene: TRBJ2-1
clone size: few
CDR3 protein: ASSFSAVVISSYNEQF

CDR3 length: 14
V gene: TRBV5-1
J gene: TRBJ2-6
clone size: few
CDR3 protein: ASRGGQGVGANVLT

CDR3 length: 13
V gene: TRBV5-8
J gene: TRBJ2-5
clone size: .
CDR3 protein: ASSGGTGGEETQY

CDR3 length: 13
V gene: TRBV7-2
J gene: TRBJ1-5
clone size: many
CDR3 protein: ASSLRGQFNQPQH

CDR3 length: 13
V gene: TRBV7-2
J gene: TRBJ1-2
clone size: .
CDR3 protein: ASSLAGTGGYGYT

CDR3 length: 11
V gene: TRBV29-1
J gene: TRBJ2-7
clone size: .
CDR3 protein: SVVGLASYEQY

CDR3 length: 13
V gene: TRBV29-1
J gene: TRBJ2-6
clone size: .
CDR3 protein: SVLGGTSGANVLT

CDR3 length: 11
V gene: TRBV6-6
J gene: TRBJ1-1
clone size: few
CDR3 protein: ASSRNQGTEAF

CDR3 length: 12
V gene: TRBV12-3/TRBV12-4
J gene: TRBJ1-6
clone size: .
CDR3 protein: ASSWTEDNSPLH

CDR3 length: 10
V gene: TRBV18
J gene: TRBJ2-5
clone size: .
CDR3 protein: ASQTGGETQY

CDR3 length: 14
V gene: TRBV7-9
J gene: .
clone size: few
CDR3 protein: ASSLETRGGSDEQF

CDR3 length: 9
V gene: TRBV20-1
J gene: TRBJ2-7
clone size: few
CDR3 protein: SAQGPAEQY

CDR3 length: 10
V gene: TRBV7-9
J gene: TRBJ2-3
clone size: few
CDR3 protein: ASSRGTLEQY